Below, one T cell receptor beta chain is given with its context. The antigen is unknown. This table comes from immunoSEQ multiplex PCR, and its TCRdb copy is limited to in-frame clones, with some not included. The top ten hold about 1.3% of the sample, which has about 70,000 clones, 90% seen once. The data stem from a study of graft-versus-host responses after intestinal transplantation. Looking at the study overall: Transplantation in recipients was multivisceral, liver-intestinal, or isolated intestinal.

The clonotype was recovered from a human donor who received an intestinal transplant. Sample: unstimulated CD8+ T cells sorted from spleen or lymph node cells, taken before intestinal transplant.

The DNA for the CDR3 is TGTGCCAGCAGCTTGGTGGGCACTTTACAAGAGACCCAGTACTTC. It yields the protein CASSLVGTLQETQYF. The rearrangement joins TRBV5-5 to TRBJ2-5; D ambiguous. CDR3 length: 15 residues. Germline CDR1 is SGHKS and CDR2 is YYEKEE (reference sequence). Trimming shortened V by 0 bases and J by 2 bases, and 11 bases separated the two germline ends.